The 27 T cell receptor beta chains below come from one sample, sequenced in a study of CD4 T cells in relation to SARS-CoV-2 and coronaviruses. Before the COVID-19 pandemic, during about 2010-2019, CD4+ T cells were taken from unexposed donors. Isolation of CD4+ T cells took place after approximately eleven days in culture. What these receptors recognize is not known. Profiled with immunoSEQ multiplex PCR; TCRdb holds only in-frame clones, not every one. This table holds 15,000 to 25,000 clones, just over 75% found once. The sequenced material came from CD4+ T cells from PBMCs, cultured in vitro. These receptor sequences come from a human donor in good health.

Relative to its sample, this clone is large (0.1 to 1%). The chain combines TRBV7-8 with TRBJ2-7, with D perhaps assigned TRBD1 or TRBD2 (5 bases each). Germline V gene lookup returns CDR1 SGHVS and CDR2 FQNEAQ. The ends were cut back, 5 bases at V and 0 bases at J, with 11 bases in the middle. The CDR3 totals 14 residues. The chain's CDR3 is CASSTRDGSYEQYF. The CDR3 nucleotides are TGTGCCAGCAGCACCCGGGACGGCTCCTACGAGCAGTACTTC.

This sequence joins TRBV6-1 and TRBJ1-5; 9 positions match TRBD1. Losses at the gene ends were 4 bases for V and 5 bases for J; bases not matched to a gene: 9. The CDR3 covers 16 residues. Per the germline V gene, CDR1 is MNHNS and CDR2 is SASEGT. The CDR3 DNA reads TGTGCCAGCAGTGGAGGGACAGGGCCAATGGATCAGCCCCAGCATTTT. Encoded protein: CASSGGTGPMDQPQHF.

The chain employs TRBV9 and TRBJ2-7; possible D gene TRBD1, 5 bases. Deletions cut 0 bases from V and 2 bases from J, with 15 bases between. From germline, CDR1 is SGDLS and CDR2 YYNGEE. The CDR3 is 16 amino acids. CDR3 DNA: TGTGCCAGCAGCGTAGGGGGCCGGAGCGCCACCTACGAGCAGTACTTC. Amino acid sequence: CASSVGGRSATYEQYF.

J is TRBJ1-1 and V is TRBV6-5; D is unclear. This CDR3 spans 13 amino acids. Per the germline V gene, CDR1 is MNHEY and CDR2 is SVGAGI. The germline V and J ends were trimmed by 7 bases and 1 base, with 10 bases remaining between them. CDR3 in amino acids: CASTEVGNTEAFF. The CDR3 nucleotides read TGTGCCAGCACCGAGGTCGGGAACACTGAAGCTTTCTTT.

V usage is TRBV29-1 and J usage is TRBJ2-1; D is unclear. The V end lost 7 bases, the J end lost 4 bases, and 26 bases lay between the germline ends. The CDR3 is 17 residues long. CDR1 and CDR2 (germline): SQVTM, ANQGSEA. The CDR3 DNA reads as TGCAGCGCCCCCACCCCACAGCGAAGGAGCTTTTACAATGAGCAGTTCTTC. Translating it yields CSAPTPQRRSFYNEQFF.

The count of this clone is one. This chain uses TRBV6-1 with TRBJ1-2; the D gene is possibly TRBD1 (5 bases). V dropped 0 bases and J dropped 1 base, with 15 bases sitting between them. The CDR3 has 17 amino acids. Germline V CDR1 and CDR2: MNHNS, SASEGT. For the CDR3, the DNA is TGTGCCAGCAGTGAAGCGACAGTCGTTGTCATTAACTATGGCTACACCTTC. This translates into CASSEATVVVINYGYTF.

The table lists this clone with a count of one. This chain connects TRBV7-2 to TRBJ2-7; D possibly corresponds to TRBD2 (6 bases). With 3 bases removed from V and 0 bases from J, the gap between germline ends came to 6 bases. Looked up from germline, CDR1 is SGHTA and CDR2 is FQGNSA. The CDR3 runs 13 residues. CDR3 DNA: TGTGCCAGCAGCTTGACTAGCTCCTACGAGCAGTACTTC. Residues: CASSLTSSYEQYF. Filled out from reference TRBV7-2 and TRBJ2-7, the complete variable domain reads GAGVSQSPSNKVTEKGKDVELRCDPISGHTALYWYRQSLGQGLEFLIYFQGNSAPDKSGLPSDRFSAERTGGSVSTLTIQRTQQEDSAVYLCASSLTSSYEQYFGPGTRLTVT.

This clone was counted between two and nine times. The chain employs TRBV5-4 and TRBJ1-2; perhaps TRBD1 as D (5 bases). Trimming stripped 1 base from V and 4 bases from J, with 8 bases between. The CDR3 runs to 13 residues. Germline values: CDR1 SGHNT, CDR2 YYREEE (reference sequence). In DNA form, the CDR3 reads TGTGCCAGCAGCTTGATGGGGCCCTATGGCTACACCTTC. This gives the protein CASSLMGPYGYTF.

This clone has only a few counts. V is TRBV6-1 and J is TRBJ2-3; maybe TRBD2 (6 bases). In germline, CDR1 is MNHNS, CDR2 SASEGT. Trimming pared 2 bases from V and 6 bases from J, leaving 18 bases between. This CDR3 region has 16 residues. The CDR3 sequence is CASSEYGGYRADTQYF. CDR3 nucleotide sequence: TGTGCCAGCAGTGAATATGGGGGGTATCGGGCGGATACGCAGTATTTT.

There are a few counts of this clone. The V call is TRBV5-1, the J call TRBJ1-2; 8 bases are a match to TRBD1. V lost 0 bases to trimming and J lost 3 bases; unmatched junction nucleotides: 4. The germline CDR1 and CDR2 sequences are SGHRS and YFSETQ. This CDR3 has 15 residues. The CDR3 protein is CASSLAVGQDYGYTF. The DNA of the CDR3 is TGCGCCAGCAGCTTGGCCGTGGGACAGGACTATGGCTACACCTTC.

V usage is TRBV7-9 and J usage is TRBJ2-4; D not resolved. The V end lost 4 bases, the J end lost 7 bases, and 11 bases lay between the germline ends. Germline V gene sequence: CDR1 SEHNR, CDR2 FQNEAQ (reference sequence). The CDR3 totals 13 residues. CDR3 DNA sequence: TGTGCCAGCAGCTCTCCCAGCAGCAACATTCAGTACTTC. It codes for CASSSPSSNIQYF.

This clone was detected once. V is TRBV5-6 and J is TRBJ2-1; TRBD1 agrees at 8 bases. Germline V gene lookup returns CDR1 SGHDT and CDR2 YYEEEE. Losses at the gene ends were 1 base for V and 3 bases for J; bases not matched to a gene: 3. The CDR3 covers 15 residues. The CDR3 loop is CASSLLGQGYNEQFF. The DNA of the CDR3 is TGTGCCAGCAGCTTGTTAGGACAGGGCTACAATGAGCAGTTCTTC. The full variable domain, its missing parts supplied by reference TRBV5-6 and TRBJ2-1, is DAGVTQSPTHLIKTRGQQVTLRCSPKSGHDTVSWYQQALGQGPQFIFQYYEEEERQRGNFPDRFSGHQFPNYSSELNVNALLLGDSALYLCASSLLGQGYNEQFFGPGTRLTVL.

This chain joins TRBV6-6 and TRBJ2-7; 7 bases line up with TRBD2. Germline V gene data show CDR1 as MNHNY and CDR2 as SVGAGI (reference sequence). V lost 3 bases, J lost 5 bases, and 10 bases stayed unmatched. This CDR3 region has 15 residues. CDR3 coding DNA: TGTGCCAGCAGTTATCCCGCTAGCGGTATCAACGAGCAGTACTTC. Encoded protein: CASSYPASGINEQYF.

The chain recombines TRBV6-2 or TRBV6-3 with TRBJ1-1, with TRBD1 as a possible D gene (6 bases). This CDR3 region has 13 residues. CDR1 is MNHEY and CDR2 is SVGEGT in the germline V gene. Trimming left V 6 bases short and J 9 bases short, with 17 bases between. The CDR3 here is CASSRMTGSQAFF. The CDR3 DNA is TGTGCCAGCAGCAGAATGACAGGATCCCAAGCTTTCTTT.

V is TRBV7-2 and J is TRBJ2-3; TRBD2 matches 11 bases. With V trimmed by 4 bases and J by 5 bases, 8 bases remained unmatched. CDR1 is SGHTA, CDR2 FQGNSA, per germline. The CDR3 has 16 amino acids. The CDR3 nucleotides read TGTGCCAGCAGCTCGTTTAGCGGGGGGGCGGGAGATACGCAGTATTTT. It is translated as CASSSFSGGAGDTQYF. The whole variable domain, remainder taken from reference TRBV7-2 and TRBJ2-3, is GAGVSQSPSNKVTEKGKDVELRCDPISGHTALYWYRQSLGQGLEFLIYFQGNSAPDKSGLPSDRFSAERTGGSVSTLTIQRTQQEDSAVYLCASSSFSGGAGDTQYFGPGTRLTVL.

The gene calls are TRBV19 and TRBJ2-6, with 7 bases identical to TRBD2. This CDR3 spans 13 amino acids. V was pared by 7 bases and J by 7 bases, with 4 bases of the junction left unmatched. Germline CDR1 LNHDA, CDR2 SQIVND (reference sequence). The CDR3 DNA reads TGTGCCAGTACTGGGAGGGGAGCCAACGTCCTGACTTTC. Translation gives CASTGRGANVLTF.

The chain has TRBV5-5 and TRBJ1-1, with a tentative D call TRBD1 (6 bases). This CDR3 spans 15 amino acids. The germline CDR1 and CDR2 sequences are SGHKS and YYEKEE (reference sequence). Between the trimmed V and J ends, which lost 2 bases and 3 bases, there was a span of 14 bases. The chain's CDR3 is CASSLTGMDDTEAFF. CDR3 DNA sequence: TGTGCCAGCAGCTTAACAGGGATGGATGACACTGAAGCTTTCTTT.

This chain links TRBV5-1 with TRBJ1-6; the match to TRBD1 covers 7 bases. Germline V CDR1 and CDR2: SGHRS, YFSETQ. The CDR3 totals 15 residues. V trimming: 1 base; J trimming: 7 bases; junction bases outside the gene matches: 5. In nucleotides, the CDR3 is TGCGCCAGCAGCTTGAGGGACAGCCTCAATTCACCCCTCCACTTT. The encoded protein is CASSLRDSLNSPLHF.

The rearrangement uses TRBV9 and TRBJ1-5; D is perhaps TRBD1 (5 bases). CDR3 length equals 15 residues. Per the germline V gene, CDR1 is SGDLS and CDR2 is YYNGEE. Trimming stripped 4 bases from V and 1 base from J, with 12 bases between. CDR3 nucleotide sequence: TGTGCCAGCAGCCCCGGGTGGACAAGCAATCAGCCCCAGCATTTT. Its translation is CASSPGWTSNQPQHF.

The V gene is TRBV5-1, the J gene TRBJ1-1; perhaps TRBD1 as D (5 bases). CDR3 length equals 14 residues. Between the trimmed V and J ends, which lost 3 bases and 4 bases, there was a span of 13 bases. Germline V gene sequence: CDR1 SGHRS, CDR2 YFSETQ. The CDR3 DNA is TGCGCCAGCAGCTCACGGGTTCAGGGCACTGAAGCTTTCTTT. Encoded protein: CASSSRVQGTEAFF.

The rearrangement uses TRBV6-2 or TRBV6-3 and TRBJ2-4, with 9 bases fitting TRBD2. The CDR3 runs to 19 residues. The germline gives CDR1 MNHEY, CDR2 SVGEGT. The J segment lost 0 bases and the V segment lost 5 bases, leaving 14 bases of the junction unmatched. DNA of the CDR3: TGTGCCAGCAGTGGAATAGCGGGGGAGTTAGCTTTAGCCAAAAACATTCAGTACTTC. Translating gives CASSGIAGELALAKNIQYF.

V is TRBV7-8 and J is TRBJ1-1, with D possibly TRBD1 on 6 matching bases. CDR3 length: 14 amino acids. Trimming shortened V by 5 bases and J by 3 bases, and 13 bases separated the two germline ends. Germline V gene sequence: CDR1 SGHVS, CDR2 FQNEAQ. The CDR3: CASSKYHRDTEAFF. DNA of the CDR3: TGTGCCAGCAGCAAATATCACAGGGACACTGAAGCTTTCTTT.

This clone was counted a single time. The CDR3 sequence: CASRREGWTDTQYF. The CDR3 coding sequence is TGTGCCAGCAGGCGGGAGGGGTGGACAGATACGCAGTATTTT. The chain recombines TRBV11-2 with TRBJ2-3, with 9 bases lining up with TRBD2. The length of the CDR3 is 14 residues. The germline gives CDR1 SGHAT, CDR2 FQNNGV. V lost 6 bases to trimming and J lost 3 bases; unmatched junction nucleotides: 4. The variable domain in full, with the rest retrieved from reference TRBV11-2 and TRBJ2-3, is EAGVAQSPRYKIIEKRQSVAFWCNPISGHATLYWYQQILGQGPKLLIQFQNNGVVDDSQLPKDRFSAERLKGVDSTLKIQPAKLEDSAVYLCASRREGWTDTQYFGPGTRLTVL.

The genes are TRBV2 and TRBJ2-5; D call uncertain. CDR3 length equals 12 residues. V was pared by 6 bases and J by 4 bases, with 9 bases between. CDR1 SNHLY and CDR2 FYNNEI come from the germline V gene. The CDR3 DNA follows: TGTGCCAGCAGCCTAAGTGGAGAGACCCAGTACTTC. It is translated as CASSLSGETQYF.

This clone was observed a few times. The chain has TRBV3-1 (or the pseudogene TRBV3-2) and TRBJ2-7, with D hard to call. V lost 0 bases and J lost 1, with 4 bases in between. CDR3 size: 13 residues. Germline loops: CDR1 LGHDT, CDR2 YNNKEL (reference sequence). CDR3 coding DNA: TGTGCCAGCAGCCAAGAAGGGTCCTACGAGCAGTACTTC. This translates into CASSQEGSYEQYF.

The chain employs TRBV19 and TRBJ2-7; no firm D call. Trimming took off 1 base at V and 3 bases at J, with 7 bases between the two ends. Per germline, CDR1 LNHDA and CDR2 SQIVND (reference sequence). This CDR3 contains 13 residues. CDR3 loop: CASSIAASYEQYF. The CDR3 DNA is TGTGCCAGTAGTATAGCGGCTAGCTACGAGCAGTACTTC.

This clone was found once. The gene calls are TRBV5-5 and TRBJ1-4; 7 positions agree with TRBD1. V lost 4 bases to trimming and J lost 3 bases; unmatched junction nucleotides: 6. Per germline, CDR1 SGHKS and CDR2 YYEKEE (reference sequence). This CDR3 spans 15 amino acids. CDR3 bases: TGTGCCAGCAGCCCCCAGGGGGGGGCTAATGAAAAACTGTTTTTT. Its translation is CASSPQGGANEKLFF.